Sequencing of this T cell receptor beta chain was carried out in a study of shared clonotypes between healthy human individuals. The data were produced by immunoSEQ multiplex PCR, yet TCRdb's version contains in-frame clones alone and is incomplete. The sample shows millions of clones, approximately 92% of them seen only once. The germline CDR1 and CDR2 sequences are GTSNPN and SVGIG (reference sequence). The CDR3 has 16 amino acids. J lost 10 bases, V lost 2 bases, and 11 bases had no gene match. General observations from the study: Clonotypes which were not shared had lower generation probabilities than clonotypes that all four donors shared.

Worth noting for this clone: The antigen is not known.

Sample: naive CD4+ T cells sorted from blood. Subset defined: CD45RA+ positively selected. The genes are TRBV30 and TRBJ1-6, with TRBD1 identical over 10 bases. The sequence came from a man younger than 35 in good health. CDR3 in amino acids: CAWSPTRGQGSSPLHF. The CDR3 nucleotides read TGTGCCTGGAGTCCGACTAGGGGACAGGGGTCATCACCCCTCCACTTT.